This T cell receptor (beta chain) was obtained from a study of naive and memory T cell subsets. Judged by abundance, this clonotype is medium-sized. Ligated cDNA underwent four rounds of PCR with nested alpha and beta constant region primers and SP2. TCRdb processed the UMI-ligation and nested PCR reads anew with MiXCR; each CDR3 protein has one entry. Of tens of thousands of distinct CDR3 sequences listed, roughly 11% are singletons. The sample's treatment: skin biopsy from PPD injection site in Mantoux-positive individual. The library had UMIs added by 3' ligation of an oligonucleotide to TCR cDNA. Input was about 1 to 1,100 ng of DNase-treated total RNA without cell sorting. The V gene's germline CDR1 is SGHTS and CDR2 YDEGEE. The ends lost 4 bases at V and 1 base at J; junction bases unmatched: 7. This CDR3 is built from 17 residues.

Sequences were derived from skin, sampled from a tuberculin skin test site. The chain is built from TRBV5-8 and TRBJ2-3; 12 bases are a match to TRBD2. This receptor was obtained from an adult in good health. This CDR3 is CASSKVWTSGGTDTQYF. The CDR3 DNA follows: TGTGCCAGCAGCAAAGTTTGGACTAGCGGGGGCACAGATACGCAGTATTTT.